Described below is a single TCR beta chain sequence and its context. TCR beta sequencing covered blood CD8+ and CD4+ T cells. While CD8+ and CD4+ T cells were isolated negatively, TEMRA cells were enriched by FACS. This record comes from a study of CD8 T cells in Susac syndrome. Across the study: Patients with Susac syndrome were therapy-naive, treated with corticosteroids, or treated with intravenous immunoglobulin alone when blood was collected.

Random hexamers were used to reverse transcribe an amount of roughly 0.5 to 1 ug RNA. TCRdb processed the immunoSEQ multiplex PCR reads anew with MiXCR; each CDR3 protein has one entry. In the table there are 70,000 to 75,000 distinct CDR3 sequences, 93% of which are singletons. Germline V gene lookup returns CDR1 LGHNA and CDR2 YSLEER. The CDR3 extends over 16 amino acids. Trimming cost V 0 bases and J 14 bases, with 20 bases left between them. The J gene is TRBJ1-6, the V gene TRBV4-3; D gene unclear. Sequencing input: CD4+ T cells from PBMCs. The sequence was obtained from a human donor with Susac syndrome. Here the CDR3 reads CASSQDNTAGIITLHF. The CDR3 region has the DNA TGCGCCAGCAGCCAAGATAACACAGCCGGGATTATAACCCTCCACTTT.